Sequencing of this T cell receptor beta chain was carried out in a study of OX40 agonist ivuxolimab in advanced cancers. Regarding the research as a whole: Ivuxolimab, which targeted the costimulatory receptor OX40 (CD134), was an agonistic, fully human IgG2 monoclonal antibody. Intravenous ivuxolimab was administered to patients every 2 weeks at six dose levels: 0.01, 0.1, 0.3, 1.5, 3 and 10 mg/kg. In the dose-escalation cohort, roughly four fifths of patients were male, and the mean age was approximately 55 years, with a range of roughly 23 to 85. Peripheral TCRbeta sequencing was intended to test whether TCR sequence diversity was altered and clonal T-cell expansion was caused by ivuxolimab. Partial responses occurred in three dose-escalation patients: two with cutaneous melanoma and one with hepatocellular carcinoma. Of the 52 patients in dose escalation, about 20 had hepatocellular carcinoma, around 15 had melanoma, 9 had renal cell carcinoma and 9 had head and neck cancer. The paper describes the monotherapy dose-escalation part (N of about 47 patients) of the phase I trial of ivuxolimab. Prior anti-PD-1, anti-PD-L1 or anti-CTLA-4 therapy was permitted, and 40% of dose-escalation patients had received checkpoint inhibitors. General findings and caveats noted by the study authors: The antigen specificity of the peripheral T cells that underwent clonal expansion was not determined. In the 0.1-3.0 mg/kg groups, partial responders had among the lowest normalized peripheral clonal expansion, particularly in CD8+ T cells. Low levels of normalized T-cell clonal expansion were also seen in some patients who did not respond. After ivuxolimab, CD8+ T cells had more expanded clones than CD4+ T cells on average. At doses from 0.1 to 3.0 mg/kg, clonal expansion was seen in both CD4+ and CD8+ blood T cells between baseline and week 6.

To sequence the TCRbeta CDR3 region, genomic DNA was isolated from the sorted cells. The immunoSEQ Assay was used for sequencing of TCRbeta CDR3 regions. TCRdb holds this immuneACCESS table with in-frame rearrangements only. Some clones are missing; in checked studies, unresolved V genes explain under half, and the rest has no known cause. Across this sample there are tens of thousands of clones, with just over 85% seen only once. The ten biggest clones cover just under 2% of the sample. Reading the germline V gene (reference sequence) gives CDR1 SGHKS and CDR2 YYEKEE. A distance of 8 bases separates the germline ends of V and J, which lose 1 base and 6 bases respectively. From the cysteine through the phenylalanine, the CDR3 covers 12 amino acids. Only the CDR3 DNA is retained, 36 bases long and in frame from the first base. The trial excluded patients who had a history of autoimmune disease or were on systemic immunosuppression. Peripheral blood for TCR sequencing was collected from all dose cohorts at baseline, on cycle 4 day 1, and on cycle 7 day 1. Samples were obtained from an open-label, multicenter, first-in-human phase I dose-escalation trial of ivuxolimab. Adults with locally advanced or metastatic head and neck squamous cell, hepatocellular, melanoma or renal cell carcinoma were enrolled in the trial. Before TCR sequencing, CD4+ T cells and CD8+ T cells were sorted from peripheral blood as separate populations.

Concerning this clone: Its antigen is still unknown. No clone much larger than this one lies a single base away; base qualities are absent.

This receptor was taken from an adult with an advanced solid tumor such as melanoma, head and neck, liver or kidney cancer. The sample in question was CD4+ or CD8+ T cells sorted from blood, obtained in a trial of the OX40 agonist ivuxolimab. Rearrangement joined TRBV5-5 to TRBJ2-7; the D gene is unclear. The DNA sequence is TGTGCCAGCAGCTTGATCGTAGGCGAGCAGTACTTC. Its translation reads: CASSLIVGEQYF. Where the CDR3 stops, the reference TRBV5-5 and TRBJ2-7 genes take over; the full variable domain is DAGVTQSPTHLIKTRGQQVTLRCSPISGHKSVSWYQQVLGQGPQFIFQYYEKEERGRGNFPDRFSARQFPNYSSELNVNALLLGDSALYLCASSLIVGEQYFGPGTRLTVT.